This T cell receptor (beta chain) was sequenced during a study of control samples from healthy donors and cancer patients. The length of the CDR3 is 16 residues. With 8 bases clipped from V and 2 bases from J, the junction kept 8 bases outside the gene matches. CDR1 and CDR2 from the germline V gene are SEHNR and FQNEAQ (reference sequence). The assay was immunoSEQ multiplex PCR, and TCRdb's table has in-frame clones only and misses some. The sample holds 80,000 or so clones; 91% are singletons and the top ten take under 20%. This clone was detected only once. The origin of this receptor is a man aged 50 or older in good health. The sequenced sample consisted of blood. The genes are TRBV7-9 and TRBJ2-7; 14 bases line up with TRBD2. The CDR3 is CASGGLAGEGTYEQYF. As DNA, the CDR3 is TGTGCCAGCGGGGGACTAGCGGGGGAGGGCACCTACGAGCAGTACTTC.